These 10 T cell receptor beta chains originate from one sample sequenced in a study of blood T cell repertoires in COVID-19. Data came from immunoSEQ multiplex PCR; TCRdb stores just in-frame clones and leaves some out. Here the sample spans some 300,000 clones, 85% being singletons. The sample taken for sequencing was peripheral blood. All receptors derive from a woman aged 50 to 60 with active or convalescent COVID-19.

This clone has only a few counts. The rearrangement uses TRBV24-1 and TRBJ2-1; D is perhaps TRBD2 (6 bases). Trimming cost V 4 bases and J 10 bases, with 19 bases left between them. Per the germline V gene, CDR1 is KGHDR and CDR2 is SFDVKD. CDR3 length: 15 residues. The CDR3 loop is CATSDPPRGSYEQFF. The DNA of the CDR3 is TGTGCCACCAGTGACCCTCCTCGGGGGAGCTACGAGCAGTTCTTC.

The genes are TRBV28 and TRBJ1-2; D possibly corresponds to TRBD1 (5 bases). The germline V and J ends were trimmed by 6 bases and 7 bases, with 18 bases remaining between them. Germline V gives CDR1 MDHEN, CDR2 SYDVKM. This CDR3 comprises 14 residues. This CDR3 reads CASRVIRVSSGYTF. CDR3 DNA: TGTGCCAGCAGGGTTATCAGGGTCTCAAGTGGCTACACCTTC.

The chain combines TRBV6-6 with TRBJ1-1, with D unresolved. CDR3 length: 14 residues. Trimming cost V 4 bases and J 5 bases, with 14 bases left between them. Germline values: CDR1 MNHNY, CDR2 SVGAGI (reference sequence). The CDR3 here is CASSSRVRGTEAFF. The CDR3 DNA sequence: TGTGCCAGCAGTTCTAGGGTGCGGGGTACTGAAGCTTTCTTT.

The chain is built from TRBV25-1 and TRBJ1-2; D gene uncertain. The length of the CDR3 is 12 residues. V lost 6 bases and J lost 4, with 9 bases in between. CDR1 is MGHDK and CDR2 is SYGVNS in the germline V gene. Written as DNA, the CDR3 is TGTGCCAGCAGGAAAGAGGCCTATGGCTACACCTTC. It yields the protein CASRKEAYGYTF.

The rearrangement uses TRBV14 and TRBJ2-2, with 7 bases lining up with TRBD2. Germline CDR1 reads SGHDN; CDR2 reads FVKESK. The length of the CDR3 is 16 residues. J gave up 2 bases and V 1 base, and 4 bases lay outside the gene matches. The CDR3 DNA reads TGTGCCAGCAGCCAAGTCGGCGGGAGTAACACCGGGGAGCTGTTTTTT. Protein: CASSQVGGSNTGELFF.

The chain has TRBV28 and TRBJ2-7; tentatively, D is TRBD2 (6 bases). The CDR3 has 15 residues. Germline values: CDR1 MDHEN, CDR2 SYDVKM. The V end was cut by 8 bases, the J end by 2 bases, with 19 bases between. CDR3 sequence: CASGGRRGFAYEQYF. CDR3 nucleotide sequence: TGTGCCAGCGGGGGGAGGAGGGGTTTTGCCTACGAGCAGTACTTC.

The CDR3 coding sequence is TGTGCCAGCACAACGACTGGGGGCAGGGGGCGCGCAGATACGCAGTATTTT. Amino acids: CASTTTGGRGRADTQYF. The chain uses TRBV28 and TRBJ2-3; 8 nucleotides line up with TRBD1. V was pared by 7 bases and J by 4 bases, with 16 bases of the junction left unmatched. The CDR3 has 17 amino acids. CDR1 and CDR2 from the germline V gene are MDHEN and SYDVKM.

The rearrangement links TRBV9 to TRBJ2-7; 8 bases line up with TRBD2. Germline V gene sequence: CDR1 SGDLS, CDR2 YYNGEE. The CDR3 runs 16 residues. Unmatched junction bases numbered 12, after V lost 3 bases and J lost 4 bases. For the CDR3, the DNA is TGTGCCAGCAGCGGCCCGCGGGGGGTGGGAATATACGAGCAGTACTTC. This translates into CASSGPRGVGIYEQYF.

The chain uses TRBV19 and TRBJ2-6, with 12 positions matching TRBD1. The germline gives CDR1 LNHDA, CDR2 SQIVND (reference sequence). The CDR3 has 18 amino acids. The V gene end was trimmed by 3 bases and the J gene end by 4 bases; junction bases not matched to a gene: 7. The CDR3 sequence is CASSIKGTGGAGANVLTF. CDR3 in DNA: TGTGCCAGTAGTATTAAGGGGACAGGGGGCGCCGGGGCCAACGTCCTGACTTTC. Looking up the rest from reference TRBV19 and TRBJ2-6 gives the full variable domain: DGGITQSPKYLFRKEGQNVTLSCEQNLNHDAMYWYRQDPGQGLRLIYYSQIVNDFQKGDIAEGYSVSREKKESFPLTVTSAQKNPTAFYLCASSIKGTGGAGANVLTFGAGSRLTVL.

This chain connects TRBV28 to TRBJ2-7, with 16 bases lining up with TRBD2. Germline V gene lookup returns CDR1 MDHEN and CDR2 SYDVKM. The CDR3 runs to 20 residues. V gave up 2 bases and J gave up 4 bases; unmatched junction bases: 14. CDR3 residues: CASSLIQGTSGRGSWYEQYF. CDR3 sequence (DNA): TGTGCCAGCAGTTTAATCCAAGGGACTAGCGGGAGGGGGTCGTGGTACGAGCAGTACTTC.